Listed below are T cell receptor beta chains from one sample, sequenced in a study of blood T cell repertoires in COVID-19. Sequencing was performed with immunoSEQ multiplex PCR; in TCRdb, only in-frame clones are kept and a portion is missing. The table lists around 100,000 clones, over 65% of them singletons, with 9.5% to 15% in the top ten. The sample taken for sequencing was peripheral blood. The origin of the receptors is a human donor in a cohort sampled during active COVID-19. Both conserved end residues are trimmed from each CDR3. The D gene is left open where the match is weak.

v_call | d_call | cdr3_aa
TRBV7-2 | TRBD2 | ASSFQRGEETQY
TRBV6-6 | TRBD1 | ASSPGQGYGEKLF
TRBV7-2 | TRBD1 | ASSLRDSSSPLH
TRBV12-5 | TRBD2 | ASGLTSGSYEQY
TRBV6-5 | TRBD1 | ASSRGQGVTYEQY
TRBV10-3 | . | AISEYPIYLRGTMNTEAF
TRBV4-1 | TRBD1 | ASSRTGDYGYT
TRBV2 | TRBD2 | ASRGTSGGKGETQY
TRBV19 | TRBD2 | ASSPGLAGGPLQETQY
TRBV29-1 | TRBD2 | SVRGLAHEQF
TRBV7-2 | TRBD1 | ASSPRTGDPPLH
TRBV3-1/TRBV3-2 | . | ASSQPRERGYT
TRBV7-8 | TRBD1 | ASSLATQGMGGYT
TRBV6-2/TRBV6-3 | . | ASSSLSSTVNEQF
TRBV11-2 | TRBD1 | ASSPRDRRLGNTIY
TRBV7-8 | TRBD1 | ASSPGGFWAPQH
TRBV6-5 | TRBD2 | ASSYSYPSGSYEQY
TRBV5-1 | TRBD2 | ASRGLAGLSSYEQY
TRBV5-1 | . | ASSLVFSMNTEAF
TRBV5-1 | . | ASSLDLGANVLT
TRBV7-2 | . | ASSRTSPREQF
TRBV18 | TRBD2 | ASSPASAGAYEQY
TRBV6-2/TRBV6-3 | . | ASSYARLATDTQY
TRBV5-1 | TRBD1 | ASSTGPDRGYEQY
TRBV12-3/TRBV12-4 | TRBD1 | ASSYGTALEQY
TRBV7-9 | . | ASRPGDSNYGYT
TRBV10-2 | . | ASRDSSNQPQH
TRBV24-1 | . | ATSDSYTQY
TRBV11-2 | . | ASSLTGFLKAF
TRBV10-3 | TRBD2 | AISGSRPGTSSSYEQY
TRBV5-1 | TRBD1 | ASSLDTGGAKTQY
TRBV5-1 | TRBD1 | ASSLGDRAGTEAF
TRBV12-3/TRBV12-4 | . | ASSLFEGSGAF
TRBV11-2 | TRBD1 | ASRISGQGTTF
TRBV19 | . | ASSIETVNQPQH
TRBV7-8 | . | ASSFSGTDTQY
TRBV2 | . | ASSYSYEQY
TRBV7-9 | TRBD1 | ASRGTGEGETQY
TRBV10-3 | . | AISEDMFRSPLH
TRBV6-2/TRBV6-3 | . | ASSLAGMNTEAF
TRBV4-1 | . | ASSQEYVSYNEQF
TRBV19 | TRBD2 | ASSPDSGVSGSSYNEQF
TRBV27 | . | ASSSRDKGMAYT
TRBV6-2/TRBV6-3 | . | ASSSFGQSTDTQY
TRBV7-2 | . | ASSAEVGVNEQF
TRBV27 | . | ASRIPGSLNTEAF
TRBV12-5 | . | ASGLVLGRSETKRDTQY
TRBV3-1/TRBV3-2 | TRBD1 | ASKILPGQGNTEAF
TRBV5-1 | . | ASRRAGVGTEAF
TRBV30 | . | AWKQTYGYT
TRBV5-4 | TRBD2 | ASKVAGGFNEQF
TRBV11-2 | TRBD1 | ASSLQGAGETQY
TRBV11-2 | . | ASSLERETQY
TRBV7-2 | TRBD2 | ASSLYSGGLLDTQY
TRBV5-8 | TRBD1 | ASSRRQGVEKTQY
TRBV4-3 | TRBD2 | ASSHTSGGTTDTQY
TRBV19 | TRBD1 | ASSIAQGALQPQH